Listed here are 17 T cell receptor beta chains from one sample, sequenced in a study of T-cell reconstitution after alpha-beta-depleted transplantation in children. The TCRbeta library incorporated unique molecular identifiers. MiXCR was run by TCRdb on the PCR reads, yielding one entry per CDR3 protein. In the table there are about 640,000 distinct CDR3 sequences, approximately 16% of which are singletons. The sample in question was PBMCs from the stem cell graft donor, obtained from the stem cell graft. These receptors were taken from a human donor who donated a stem cell graft to a child with acute myeloid leukemia.

As regards this clonotype: The CDR3 carries no conserved terminal phenylalanine or tryptophan, so it likely arises from a read error. The rearrangement uses TRBV20-1 and TRBJ2-5; a possible D gene is TRBD2 (6 bases). This CDR3 contains 10 residues. From germline, CDR1 is DFQATT and CDR2 SNEGSKA (reference sequence). Trimming took 5 bases from V and 7 from J, leaving 8 bases between them. Here the CDR3 reads CSAGGVTQYC. The CDR3 DNA reads as TGCAGTGCTGGAGGGGTGACCCAGTACTGC.

This clonotype was observed a few times. V is TRBV28 and J is TRBJ2-1; 11 bases fit TRBD2. Looked up from germline, CDR1 is MDHEN and CDR2 is SYDVKM. With 5 bases clipped from V and 4 bases from J, the junction kept 4 bases outside the gene matches. This CDR3 is built from 15 residues. For the CDR3, the DNA is TGTGCCAGCAGTATCGGGACTAGCGGATACAATGAGCAGTTCTTC. Protein sequence: CASSIGTSGYNEQFF.

This clonotype was observed many times. The rearrangement joins TRBV20-1 to TRBJ2-1, with 7 positions matching TRBD2. Germline lookup yields CDR1 DFQATT and CDR2 SNEGSKA (reference sequence). The CDR3 covers 15 residues. Losses at the gene ends were 2 bases for V and 1 base for J; bases not matched to a gene: 5. The CDR3 DNA sequence: TGCAGTGCTAGATTATCGGGGGGTTCCTACAATGAGCAGTTCTTC. Protein: CSARLSGGSYNEQFF.

The V call is TRBV28, the J call TRBJ1-2; D uncertain. Germline V lookup: CDR1 MDHEN, CDR2 SYDVKM. The V end was cut by 10 bases, the J end by 4 bases, with 19 bases between. The CDR3 runs 14 residues. The CDR3 spells CATDWAGGGYGYTF. For the CDR3, the DNA is TGTGCCACCGACTGGGCAGGCGGAGGCTATGGCTACACCTTC.

About this clonotype: A much bigger clone sits one base away, suggesting this may be a read error. The chain has TRBV20-1 and TRBJ1-2; 12 bases fit TRBD1. With 5 bases clipped from V and 9 bases from J, the junction kept 7 bases outside the gene matches. The CDR3 consists of 13 residues. Germline V gene sequence: CDR1 DFQATT, CDR2 SNEGSKA (reference sequence). CDR3 region: CSALPGQGARYTF. The CDR3, as DNA: TGCAGTGCTTTACCGGGACAGGGGGCCCGCTACACCTTC.

This clonotype was seen many times. V and J are TRBV20-1 and TRBJ2-7; 7 bases map to TRBD1. Germline CDR1 reads DFQATT; CDR2 reads SNEGSKA (reference sequence). The length of the CDR3 is 12 residues. J lost 2 bases, V lost 6 bases, and 4 bases had no gene match. In DNA, the CDR3 is TGCAGTGCCTGGGACAGAACCTACGAGCAGTACGTC. Residues: CSAWDRTYEQYV.

The rearrangement links TRBV29-1 to TRBJ2-1, with D possibly being TRBD1 (6 bases). This CDR3 is 14 amino acids long. V was shortened by 3 bases and J by 2 bases, with 11 bases between the two germline ends. Germline V lookup: CDR1 SQVTM, CDR2 ANQGSEA. Written as DNA, the CDR3 is TGCAGCGTTGATCGGTCAGGGGCCTACAATGAGCAGTTCTTC. Amino acids: CSVDRSGAYNEQFF.

The chain uses TRBV7-9 and TRBJ1-1; 10 bases fit TRBD1. Germline V gene sequence: CDR1 SEHNR, CDR2 FQNEAQ (reference sequence). The CDR3 runs 14 residues. V shed 5 bases, J shed 3 bases, and the junction held 3 bases outside the gene matches. The CDR3 region is CASSGDRGYTEAFF. DNA for the CDR3: TGTGCCAGCAGCGGGGACAGGGGTTACACTGAAGCTTTCTTT.

This clonotype was seen many times. This chain uses TRBV20-1 with TRBJ2-3; 8 bases are shared with TRBD2. CDR3 size: 15 residues. V lost 0 bases, J lost 5 bases, and 7 bases stayed unmatched. Germline V gene data show CDR1 as DFQATT and CDR2 as SNEGSKA (reference sequence). As DNA, the CDR3 is TGCAGTGCTAGAGATCTGAGGGGGACTAGAGATACGCAGTATTTT. This codes for CSARDLRGTRDTQYF.

The chain joins TRBV7-2 to TRBJ2-2; D is perhaps TRBD1 (5 bases). The CDR3 contains 14 residues. CDR1 is SGHTA, CDR2 FQGNSA, per germline. Trimming removed 4 bases at V and 7 bases at J, with 13 bases between. The CDR3 nucleotides are TGTGCCAGCAGCTCGGCAGGGTTTGACGGGGAGCTGTTTTTT. Translated: CASSSAGFDGELFF.

Points on this clonotype: This may come from a read error, since a much larger clone is one base off. The chain joins TRBV20-1 to TRBJ2-7, with no clear D. Germline CDR1 reads DFQATT; CDR2 reads SNEGSKA (reference sequence). The CDR3 spans 14 residues. Between the trimmed V and J ends, which lost 0 bases and 4 bases, there was a span of 13 bases. Here the CDR3 reads CSAREGIGKYEQYF. The DNA of the CDR3 is TGCAGTGCTAGAGAGGGGATAGGGAAATACGAGCAGTACTTC.

This clonotype was seen a handful of times. The chain couples TRBV20-1 to TRBJ2-5, with 8 bases matching TRBD2. The CDR3 contains 19 residues. Germline V gene lookup returns CDR1 DFQATT and CDR2 SNEGSKA (reference sequence). The ends lost 6 bases at V and 4 bases at J; junction bases unmatched: 25. The CDR3 spells CSATNAGGAIGLSGETQYF. DNA for the CDR3: TGCAGTGCCACAAATGCCGGGGGGGCTATAGGGTTGTCCGGAGAGACCCAGTACTTC.

The sample holds many counts of this clonotype. The chain employs TRBV29-1 and TRBJ1-6; D remains ambiguous. Trimming took 8 bases from V and 0 from J, leaving 17 bases between them. The V gene's germline CDR1 is SQVTM and CDR2 ANQGSEA. CDR3 length: 16 amino acids. The CDR3 reads CSFPLVGSSYNSPLHF. CDR3 sequence (DNA): TGCAGCTTCCCTTTGGTGGGGAGCTCCTATAATTCACCCCTCCACTTT. Full variable domain (rest looked up from reference TRBV29-1 and TRBJ1-6): SAVISQKPSRDICQRGTSLTIQCQVDSQVTMMFWYRQQPGQSLTLIATANQGSEATYESGFVIDKFPISRPNLTFSTLTVSNMSPEDSSIYLCSFPLVGSSYNSPLHFGNGTRLTVT.

The sample holds a few counts of this clonotype. The chain couples TRBV30 to TRBJ2-2; 7 bases map to TRBD2. The V gene's germline CDR1 is GTSNPN and CDR2 SVGIG (reference sequence). CDR3 length: 14 amino acids. J was trimmed by 6 bases and V by 5 bases; bases with no gene match: 9. CDR3 loop: CAWHLRRGAGELFF. For the CDR3, the DNA is TGTGCCTGGCACCTTCGTCGGGGGGCCGGGGAGCTGTTTTTT.

This clonotype was seen ten or more times. V is TRBV7-6 and J is TRBJ2-2, with 7 bases fitting TRBD1. V lost 1 base, J lost 12 bases, and 8 bases stayed unmatched. CDR1 and CDR2 from the germline V gene are SGHVS and FNYEAQ. CDR3 length equals 14 residues. This CDR3 is CASSLDSMGQKLFF. Written as DNA, the CDR3 is TGTGCCAGCAGCTTAGACTCTATGGGACAGAAGCTGTTTTTT. Using reference TRBV7-6 and TRBJ2-2 for the parts outside the CDR3, the full variable domain is GAGVSQSPRYKVTKRGQDVALRCDPISGHVSLYWYRQALGQGPEFLTYFNYEAQQDKSGLPNDRFSAERPEGSISTLTIQRTEQRDSAMYRCASSLDSMGQKLFFGEGSRLTVL.

This clonotype was seen repeatedly, ten times or more. The chain carries TRBV12-3 or TRBV12-4 and TRBJ2-1, with unresolved D. V lost 10 bases and J 6 bases, leaving 19 bases between the germline ends. CDR3 size: 14 residues. CDR3 in DNA: TGTGCCACCATCCCCCTGGGGTTAGGCAATGAGCAGTTCTTC. It translates to CATIPLGLGNEQFF.

This clonotype has just a few counts. The chain has TRBV29-1 and TRBJ2-5, with TRBD1 matching 8 bases. Unmatched junction bases numbered 7, after V lost 4 bases and J lost 3 bases. The CDR3 totals 14 residues. Germline CDR1 SQVTM, CDR2 ANQGSEA. The CDR3 bases are TGCAGCGTTGGGTGGGGACAGGTGAAAGAGACCCAGTACTTC. Its protein is CSVGWGQVKETQYF.